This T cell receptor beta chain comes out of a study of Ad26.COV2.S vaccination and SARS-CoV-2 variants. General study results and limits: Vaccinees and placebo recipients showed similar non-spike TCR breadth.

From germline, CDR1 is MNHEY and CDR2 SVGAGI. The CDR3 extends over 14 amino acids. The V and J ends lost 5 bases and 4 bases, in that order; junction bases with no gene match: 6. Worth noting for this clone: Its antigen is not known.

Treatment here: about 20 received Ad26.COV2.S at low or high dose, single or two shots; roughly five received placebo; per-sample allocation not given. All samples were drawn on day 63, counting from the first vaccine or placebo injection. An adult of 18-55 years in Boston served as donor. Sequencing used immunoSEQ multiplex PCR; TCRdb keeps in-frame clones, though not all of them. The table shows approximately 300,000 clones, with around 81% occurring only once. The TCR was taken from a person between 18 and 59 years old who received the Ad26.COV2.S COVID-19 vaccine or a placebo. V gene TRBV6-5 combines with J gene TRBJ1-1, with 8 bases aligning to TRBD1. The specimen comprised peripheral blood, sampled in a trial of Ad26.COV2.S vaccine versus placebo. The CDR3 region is CASSRQGAGTEAFF. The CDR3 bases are TGTGCCAGCAGTAGGCAGGGGGCCGGCACTGAAGCTTTCTTT.